Here is one T cell receptor beta chain with its context. Its specificity is not known. This sample is part of a study of T cells after yellow fever vaccination. On the study more broadly: The authors prepared low-cell-number fractions using SMART-Seq v4 Ultra Low Input. Study observations and caveats: Most primary-vaccination clones recurred post-booster (approximately 96% CD4, around 88% CD8). Clonotype sharing between CD4 and CD8 compartments was small.

One entry per CDR3 protein results from TCRdb running MiXCR on the 5' RACE reads. The sample lists some 350,000 distinct CDR3 sequences; roughly 4% were seen once. Germline CDR1 and CDR2: SGHDN and FVKESK. Between the trimmed V and J ends, which lost 3 bases and 4 bases, there was a span of 15 bases. The CDR3 is 15 amino acids. The sequence was obtained from a man between 18 and 29 years old who received the YFV17D yellow fever vaccine. Sequenced here: PBMCs, sampled 5 days after the yellow fever booster vaccination. The chain has TRBV14 and TRBJ1-2; a possible D gene is TRBD1 (5 bases). The CDR3 DNA follows: TGTGCCAGCAGCCAGAGAATGCAGGGTCTCTATGGCTACACCTTC. This translates into CASSQRMQGLYGYTF.